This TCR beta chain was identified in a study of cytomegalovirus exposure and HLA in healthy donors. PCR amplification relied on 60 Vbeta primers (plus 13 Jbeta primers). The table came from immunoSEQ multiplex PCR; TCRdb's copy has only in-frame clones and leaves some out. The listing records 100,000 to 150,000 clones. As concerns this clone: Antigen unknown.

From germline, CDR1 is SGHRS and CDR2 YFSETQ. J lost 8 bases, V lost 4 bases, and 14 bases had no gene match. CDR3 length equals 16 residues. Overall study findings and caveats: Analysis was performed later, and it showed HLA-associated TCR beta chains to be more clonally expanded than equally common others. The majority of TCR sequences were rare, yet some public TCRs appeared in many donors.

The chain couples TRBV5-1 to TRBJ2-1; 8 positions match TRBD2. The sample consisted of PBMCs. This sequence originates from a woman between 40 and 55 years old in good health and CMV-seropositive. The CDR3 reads CASSVVAGQGGYEQFF. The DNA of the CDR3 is TGCGCCAGCAGCGTGGTAGCGGGACAAGGGGGTTATGAGCAGTTCTTC.